This entry features one T cell receptor beta chain sequence. Specified time point: sample taken at primary tumor resection. TCRdb re-called the 5' RACE reads with MiXCR, one entry per CDR3 protein. Found here are more than 60,000 distinct CDR3 sequences, approximately 6.3% of them singletons; the top ten hold roughly 14%. This record belongs to a study of spatial heterogeneity in lung cancer. At the level of the study: Alpha-chain sequences were consistently detected less often than beta-chain sequences.

Trimming left V 4 bases short and J 4 bases short, with 15 bases between. There are 14 residues in the CDR3. The germline V gene encodes CDR1 SGDLS and CDR2 YYNGEE. V is TRBV9 and J is TRBJ2-7; D ambiguous. This TCR came from a female donor with early-stage non-small cell lung cancer. The material sequenced was PBMCs, taken at surgery. The CDR3 spells CASSTSPGSYEQYF. CDR3 coding DNA: TGTGCCAGCAGCACGAGCCCAGGTTCATACGAGCAGTACTTC.